Each of the 27 T cell receptor beta chains below was sequenced from the same sample in a study of Graves' ophthalmopathy and Graves' hyperthyroidism (dated by TCRdb to the late 2010s). Instrument used: Illumina HiSeq 2000. For repertoire sequencing, TCR beta CDR3 regions were amplified from RNA transcripts. HTBI primers and the Qiagen OneStep RT-PCR kit were used in a first-round RT-PCR, which was followed by a second-round multiplex PCR, size selection and purification. TCRdb itself trimmed the public reads at Q25 with fastp, ran MiXCR and retained productive beta chains. Rows merge per CDR3 protein into single entries with the most common DNA and genes. In all, the sample holds about 1.1 million distinct CDR3 sequences, and about two fifths of those were seen once. 8.5% to 14% of the sample goes to the ten largest clones. Sample: peripheral blood or thyroid tissue (not recorded which). Every receptor here comes from an adult man with Graves' hyperthyroidism.

The chain couples TRBV2 to TRBJ2-3; the D is unclear. The CDR3 sequence is 14 residues long. Germline V CDR1 and CDR2: SNHLY, FYNNEI. V lost 4 bases, J lost 3 bases, and 11 bases lay in between. This CDR3 is CASSGTARTDTQYF. The DNA of the CDR3 is TGTGCCAGCAGTGGGACCGCCAGGACAGATACGCAGTATTTT.

This clonotype was observed many times. This chain joins TRBV12-3 or TRBV12-4 and TRBJ1-1; possible D gene TRBD1, 5 bases. V was pared by 6 bases and J by 2 bases, with 13 bases between. This CDR3 has 14 residues. Here the CDR3 DNA reads TGTGCCAGCAGACCTTGGGGGGACAACACTGAAGCTTTCTTT. This sequence encodes CASRPWGDNTEAFF.

This clonotype was counted a few times. The chain is built from TRBV7-8 and TRBJ2-5; D may be TRBD1 (5 bases). The ends were cut back, 3 bases at V and 3 bases at J, with 17 bases in the middle. Germline CDR1 reads SGHVS; CDR2 reads FQNEAQ. The CDR3 consists of 16 residues. In nucleotides, the CDR3 is TGTGCCAGCAGCTTTAGGCCGACAGTGTCTAAAGAGACCCAGTACTTC. Translation gives CASSFRPTVSKETQYF.

This clonotype was observed a few times. The chain couples TRBV6-5 to TRBJ1-1; D unclear. Trimming left V 8 bases short and J 5 bases short, with 18 bases between. Germline V gene sequence: CDR1 MNHEY, CDR2 SVGAGI. The CDR3 has 14 amino acids. CDR3 nucleotides: TGTGCCAGCGCATTGACTGCCGAAGGGACTGAAGCTTTCTTT. Protein product: CASALTAEGTEAFF.

This clonotype was counted many times. The chain combines TRBV6-5 with TRBJ2-7, with 11 bases lining up with TRBD2. Germline V gene sequence: CDR1 MNHEY, CDR2 SVGAGI. Trimming removed 6 bases from V and 2 bases from J; junction bases left unmatched: 3. This CDR3 has 14 amino acids. The CDR3 loop reads CASRVLAGAYEQYF. DNA for the CDR3: TGTGCCAGCAGAGTACTAGCGGGGGCCTACGAGCAGTACTTC.

The rearrangement uses TRBV12-3 or TRBV12-4 and TRBJ1-1; perhaps TRBD1 as D (6 bases). The CDR3 covers 16 residues. Trimming cost V 1 base and J 0 bases, with 12 bases left between them. CDR3 protein: CASSLGQDSMNTEAFF. CDR3 DNA sequence: TGTGCCAGCAGTTTAGGGCAGGACAGCATGAACACTGAAGCTTTCTTT.

There are many counts of this clonotype. The chain recombines TRBV29-1 with TRBJ2-7; 14 bases agree with TRBD2. Unmatched junction bases numbered 7, after V lost 2 bases and J lost 4 bases. CDR1 and CDR2 (germline): SQVTM, ANQGSEA. The CDR3 has 16 amino acids. Written as DNA, the CDR3 is TGCAGCGTTGAAAAGGGGACTAGCGGGAGCGGTTACGAGCAGTACTTC. As protein: CSVEKGTSGSGYEQYF.

The gene calls are TRBV20-1 and TRBJ2-1; D possibly matches TRBD1 or TRBD2 (6 bases each). V dropped 5 bases and J dropped 9 bases, with 20 bases sitting between them. The germline gives CDR1 DFQATT, CDR2 SNEGSKA (reference sequence). The CDR3 contains 14 residues. CDR3 sequence reads: CSAEKQGLRPEQFF. Here the CDR3 DNA reads TGCAGTGCTGAAAAACAGGGACTCCGCCCTGAGCAGTTCTTC.

Regarding this clonotype: Without the conserved terminal phenylalanine or tryptophan, this CDR3 likely stems from a read error. V and J are TRBV6-6 and TRBJ2-5, with D uncertain. The germline CDR1 and CDR2 sequences are MNHNY and SVGAGI (reference sequence). The length of the CDR3 is 12 residues. V lost 5 bases and J 5 bases, leaving 9 bases between the germline ends. The CDR3 region has the DNA TGTGCCAGCAGTCCTTATCCTGAGACCCAGTACCTC. This encodes CASSPYPETQYL.

This clonotype was picked up many times. The rearrangement uses TRBV7-2 and TRBJ2-7; possible D gene TRBD2, 6 bases. Trimming removed 3 bases from V and 0 bases from J, with 18 bases in between. The CDR3 is made up of 17 amino acids. CDR1 is SGHTA, CDR2 FQGNSA, per germline. This CDR3 reads CASSFGSLVGGSYEQYF. As DNA, the CDR3 is TGTGCCAGCAGCTTTGGATCCCTAGTCGGGGGCTCCTACGAGCAGTACTTC.

The chain joins TRBV19 to TRBJ2-7, with 7 bases lining up with TRBD1. This CDR3 contains 15 residues. Germline CDR1 is LNHDA and CDR2 is SQIVND (reference sequence). Trimming cost V 4 bases and J 2 bases; bases outside gene matches: 8. Here the CDR3 reads CASSKRLDRAYEQYF. DNA for the CDR3: TGTGCCAGTAGTAAACGCCTCGACAGGGCCTACGAGCAGTACTTC.

The V call is TRBV5-1, the J call TRBJ2-6; 9 nucleotides align to TRBD1. CDR1 SGHRS and CDR2 YFSETQ come from the germline V gene. Losses at the gene ends were 4 bases for V and 0 bases for J; bases not matched to a gene: 8. This CDR3 comprises 18 residues. CDR3 bases: TGCGCCAGCAGCCGCCGACAGGGGGGACACTCTGGGGCCAACGTCCTGACTTTC. Translation: CASSRRQGGHSGANVLTF.

This clonotype appeared many times. This chain uses TRBV20-1 with TRBJ2-7, with 11 positions matching TRBD2. V lost 5 bases, J lost 2 bases, and 11 bases stayed unmatched. There are 16 residues in the CDR3. Germline assignment: CDR1 DFQATT and CDR2 SNEGSKA (reference sequence). In DNA, the CDR3 is TGCAGTGCTCGGGGGAAGACTAGCGGGAAGGCCTACGAGCAGTACTTC. This encodes CSARGKTSGKAYEQYF.

This clonotype occurred many times. The chain combines TRBV11-2 with TRBJ2-7; D is possibly TRBD2 (5 bases). Germline V lookup: CDR1 SGHAT, CDR2 FQNNGV. The CDR3 runs to 13 residues. V lost 1 base to trimming and J lost 3 bases, with 7 bases between them. In DNA form, the CDR3 reads TGTGCCAGCAGCTTAGGGACTTTCTACGAGCAGTACTTC. Protein: CASSLGTFYEQYF.

The gene calls are TRBV19 and TRBJ1-6, with TRBD1 matching 8 bases. Germline trimming cut 9 bases from V and 10 bases from J; bases unmatched to any gene: 2. Germline-derived CDR1 and CDR2 are LNHDA and SQIVND (reference sequence). CDR3 length: 11 amino acids. CDR3 in DNA: TGTGCCAGCGGGACAGGATCACCCCTCCACTTT. This translates into CASGTGSPLHF.

This clonotype was counted between two and nine times. The chain is built from TRBV6-2 or TRBV6-3 and TRBJ2-7; the D is unclear. The CDR3 has 12 amino acids. V lost 6 bases, J lost 2 bases, and 8 bases lay in between. CDR1 is MNHEY and CDR2 is SVGEGT in the germline V gene. CDR3 DNA: TGTGCCAGCAGCACAAACACCTACGAGCAGTACTTC. This codes for CASSTNTYEQYF.

This clonotype was detected ten times or more. This chain links TRBV12-3 or TRBV12-4 with TRBJ2-7; maybe TRBD1 (5 bases). Trimming pared 6 bases from V and 6 bases from J, leaving 12 bases between. This CDR3 is 12 amino acids long. The CDR3 DNA reads TGTGCCAGCAGCTGGACAACGGGCGAGCAGTACTTC. Translating gives CASSWTTGEQYF.

Only a few counts were recorded for this clonotype. This chain links TRBV28 with TRBJ1-5; the D gene is possibly TRBD1 (5 bases). This CDR3 contains 14 residues. Germline-derived CDR1 and CDR2 are MDHEN and SYDVKM. The V end lost 5 bases, the J end lost 3 bases, and 11 bases lay between the germline ends. The DNA of the CDR3 is TGTGCCAGCAGTGGTGAGACAGACAATCAGCCCCAGCATTTT. It specifies CASSGETDNQPQHF.

The genes are TRBV10-3 and TRBJ2-2; the D gene could be TRBD1 or TRBD2 (6 bases each). In germline, CDR1 is ENHRY, CDR2 SYGVKD. V shed 10 bases and J shed 4 bases, with 16 bases lying between them. There are 14 residues in the CDR3. In DNA form, the CDR3 reads TGTGCCACCGGGTGGGGGGCGGGCACCGGGGAGCTGTTTTTT. Its protein product is CATGWGAGTGELFF.

V is TRBV2 and J is TRBJ1-1; a weak D match, TRBD1 (6 bases). The germline V and J ends were trimmed by 4 bases and 1 base, with 13 bases remaining between them. Germline values: CDR1 SNHLY, CDR2 FYNNEI. CDR3 length: 15 residues. DNA for the CDR3: TGTGCCAGCAGTGTTGGGGGGACACCGAACACTGAAGCTTTCTTT. It encodes CASSVGGTPNTEAFF.

There are many counts of this clonotype. The chain combines TRBV15 with TRBJ2-7; possible D gene TRBD1, 5 bases. Trimming stripped 0 bases from V and 3 bases from J, with 6 bases between. CDR1 is LNHNV and CDR2 is YYDKDF in the germline V gene (reference sequence). The CDR3 runs to 13 residues. CDR3 coding DNA: TGTGCCACCAGCAGAGACAGGGTCTACGAGCAGTACTTC. Protein: CATSRDRVYEQYF.

Concerning this clonotype itself: One end of the junction fails to match germline, which may point to a read error. Here the CDR3 DNA reads TGTGCCACCAGTGATTTGCGATTT. As protein: CATSDLRF. The chain has TRBV24-1 and TRBJ1-3; no reliable D call. In germline, CDR1 is KGHDR, CDR2 SFDVKD. The CDR3 has 8 amino acids.

V gene TRBV7-9 combines with J gene TRBJ2-5; possible D gene TRBD1, 6 bases. The V gene lost 6 bases and the J gene lost 2 bases, with 16 bases spanning the gap. CDR1 and CDR2 (germline): SEHNR, FQNEAQ (reference sequence). CDR3 size: 15 residues. The chain's CDR3 is CASSEVGTPQETQYF. CDR3 in DNA: TGTGCCAGCAGTGAAGTGGGGACACCTCAAGAGACCCAGTACTTC.

This clonotype showed up many times. The gene calls are TRBV15 and TRBJ2-2; no clear D gene. CDR1 is LNHNV, CDR2 YYDKDF, per germline (reference sequence). V lost 3 bases, J lost 2 bases, and 7 bases lay in between. CDR3 length: 14 amino acids. In nucleotides, the CDR3 is TGTGCCACCAGCAGGGGGATTAACACCGGGGAGCTGTTTTTT. Its translation is CATSRGINTGELFF.

The V and J genes are TRBV29-1 and TRBJ2-7; TRBD2 agrees at 11 bases. Trimming cost V 4 bases and J 5 bases; bases outside gene matches: 7. The CDR3 runs 14 residues. CDR1 is SQVTM, CDR2 ANQGSEA, per germline. This CDR3 reads CSVAVGLAAHEQYF. The CDR3 DNA reads TGCAGCGTTGCGGTGGGACTAGCGGCCCACGAGCAGTACTTC.

This clonotype showed up many times. The chain combines TRBV20-1 with TRBJ2-7, with 8 nucleotides matching TRBD1. Looked up from germline, CDR1 is DFQATT and CDR2 is SNEGSKA (reference sequence). V was pared by 3 bases and J by 4 bases, with 8 bases of the junction left unmatched. CDR3 size: 14 residues. The CDR3 sequence is CSARWAGGHYEQYF. The CDR3 region has the DNA TGCAGTGCTAGGTGGGCAGGGGGCCATTACGAGCAGTACTTC.

Only a few counts were recorded for this clonotype. CDR3 sequence: CSAPGGASGRYEQYF. CDR3 DNA sequence: TGCAGTGCTCCCGGGGGGGCTAGCGGGAGATACGAGCAGTACTTC. V is TRBV20-1 and J is TRBJ2-7; the match to TRBD2 covers 10 bases. Losses at the gene ends were 5 bases for V and 4 bases for J; bases not matched to a gene: 11. Germline CDR1 and CDR2: DFQATT and SNEGSKA (reference sequence). The CDR3 spans 15 residues.